This TCR beta chain is drawn from a study of blood T cell repertoires in COVID-19. Overall study context: Samples taken during acute and convalescent COVID-19 were collected in the United States, Italy and Spain. T cells, B-cell-depleted T cells, or PBMCs supplied cDNA or gDNA.

This clone was picked up one time. In the authors' methods: Estimated nucleated cell counts came from reference gene primer amplification. The table came from immunoSEQ multiplex PCR; TCRdb's copy has only in-frame clones and leaves some out. The V and J calls and clone size come from that table; D and trimming were worked out from the DNA. The table includes 150,000 to 200,000 clones, roughly 87% detected once. The sequenced material came from peripheral blood. The source is a woman between 45 and 60 years old with acute or convalescent COVID-19.

CDR3 region: CASSHGGQGLYTF. The CDR3 nucleotides read TGTGCCAGCAGTCACGGGGGACAGGGCTTATACACCTTC. The rearrangement uses TRBV6-7 and TRBJ1-2; 9 bases map to TRBD1. TRBV6-7 is identified as an open reading frame with a role that is uncertain. The CDR3 has 13 residues. Trimming removed 5 bases from V and 11 bases from J; junction bases left unmatched: 9.